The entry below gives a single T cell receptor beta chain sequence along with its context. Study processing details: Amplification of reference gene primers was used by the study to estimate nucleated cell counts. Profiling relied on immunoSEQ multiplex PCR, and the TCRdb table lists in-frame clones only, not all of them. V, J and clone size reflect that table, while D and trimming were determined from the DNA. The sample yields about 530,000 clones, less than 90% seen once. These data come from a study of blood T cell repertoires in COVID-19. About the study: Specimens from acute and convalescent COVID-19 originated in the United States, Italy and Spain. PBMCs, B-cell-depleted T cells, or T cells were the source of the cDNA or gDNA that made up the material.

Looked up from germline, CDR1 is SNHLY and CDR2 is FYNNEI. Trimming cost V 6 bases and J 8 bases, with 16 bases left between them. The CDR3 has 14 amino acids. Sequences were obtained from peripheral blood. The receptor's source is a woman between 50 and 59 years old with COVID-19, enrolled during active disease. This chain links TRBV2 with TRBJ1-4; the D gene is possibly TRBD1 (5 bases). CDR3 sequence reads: CASRRDRGREKLFF. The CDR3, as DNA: TGTGCCAGCAGAAGGGACCGGGGGAGGGAAAAACTGTTTTTT.